The source of this T cell receptor (beta chain) is a study of blood T cell repertoires in COVID-19. From germline, CDR1 is LGHDT and CDR2 YNNKEL (reference sequence). The CDR3 spans 14 residues. V dropped 2 bases and J dropped 11 bases, with 18 bases sitting between them. Produced via immunoSEQ multiplex PCR; TCRdb's table is partial and in-frame only. The sample lists around 180,000 clones; 84% were seen once. The chain carries TRBV3-1 (or the pseudogene TRBV3-2) and TRBJ1-1; D is unclear. The source of this sequence is a human donor in a cohort sampled during active COVID-19. Material for sequencing was peripheral blood. CDR3 nucleotide sequence: TGTGCCAGCAGCCAATCCCGGGTCTCGGGAGAGGCTTTCTTT. It yields the protein CASSQSRVSGEAFF.